The clone carrying this TCR beta chain was seen ten or more times. Its antigen remains unidentified. The record originates from a study of neurological immune-mediated disorders. Study context: Of the approximately 35 patients who had multiple sclerosis, some 30 had the relapsing-remitting form and 3 had the secondary progressive form. Study results and limitations: HTLV-1-associated myelopathy showed the most TCR clonal expansion; multiple sclerosis the least, below healthy controls. A possible signature appeared as one related-CDR3 cluster, in which phylogenetic grouping placed the repertoires of 18 of 34 multiple sclerosis patients.

Sequencing runs each generated in excess of 170 million TCR-beta sequences derived from 15-18 subjects. TCRdb recomputed calls from the 5' RACE reads with MiXCR, one row per CDR3 protein. Of under 45,000 distinct CDR3 sequences detected, 2.5% appear once; the ten largest clones hold 2% to 2.5%. Germline CDR1 is SGHRS and CDR2 is YFSETQ. Trimming at V came to 0 bases and at J to 6 bases, leaving 6 bases not matched to a gene. The CDR3 is 16 amino acids. The source is a man aged 50 to 59 with multiple sclerosis. The specimen sequenced was PBMCs. V gene TRBV5-1 combines with J gene TRBJ1-6; 7 nucleotides agree with TRBD1. The CDR3 here is CASSLGGNRGNSPLHF. The CDR3 bases are TGCGCCAGCAGCTTGGGGGGGAACAGGGGTAATTCACCCCTCCACTTT.